A single sample gave rise to the 21 T cell receptor beta chains below, sequenced in a study of blood T cell repertoires in COVID-19. Profiled with immunoSEQ multiplex PCR; TCRdb holds only in-frame clones, not every one. The sample lists about 220,000 clones, 86% occurring once. Sequenced input: PBMCs or T cells enriched from blood (not recorded which). These receptors were collected from a woman in her thirties or forties with acute COVID-19.

J is TRBJ1-1 and V is TRBV9; TRBD1 matches at 7 bases. Germline assignment: CDR1 SGDLS and CDR2 YYNGEE. This CDR3 comprises 14 residues. The ends lost 0 bases at V and 4 bases at J; junction bases unmatched: 3. CDR3 in DNA: TGTGCCAGCAGCGTAGCATCAGGGGGCACTGAAGCTTTCTTT. It yields the protein CASSVASGGTEAFF.

The chain carries TRBV5-1 and TRBJ1-4; weak D call: TRBD1 (5 bases). Deletions cut 2 bases from V and 6 bases from J, with 17 bases between. Germline V gene sequence: CDR1 SGHRS, CDR2 YFSETQ. The CDR3 totals 16 residues. CDR3: CASSFSGRGGDEKLFF. As DNA, the CDR3 is TGCGCCAGCAGCTTTTCCGGGAGGGGCGGTGATGAAAAACTGTTTTTT. Complete variable domain (other parts from reference TRBV5-1 and TRBJ1-4): KAGVTQTPRYLIKTRGQQVTLSCSPISGHRSVSWYQQTPGQGLQFLFEYFSETQRNKGNFPGRFSGRQFSNSRSEMNVSTLELGDSALYLCASSFSGRGGDEKLFFGSGTQLSVL.

V and J are TRBV6-6 and TRBJ2-3, with 10 bases fitting TRBD2. CDR1 is MNHNY and CDR2 is SVGAGI in the germline V gene (reference sequence). Trimming at V came to 5 bases and at J to 0 bases, leaving 11 bases not matched to a gene. This CDR3 region has 18 residues. The CDR3 sequence: CASSPRTSGLQSTDTQYF. CDR3 nucleotide sequence: TGTGCCAGCAGTCCCCGGACTAGCGGATTACAGAGCACAGATACGCAGTATTTT.

This chain joins TRBV7-9 and TRBJ2-5, with D unclear. Per the germline V gene, CDR1 is SEHNR and CDR2 is FQNEAQ (reference sequence). CDR3 length equals 13 residues. V shed 6 bases and J shed 1 base, with 9 bases lying between them. The CDR3 DNA reads as TGTGCCAGCAGTCGGTCCTCCCAAGAGACCCAGTACTTC. The encoded protein is CASSRSSQETQYF.

J is TRBJ1-5 and V is TRBV19; TRBD1 is a possible D gene (5 bases). Germline assignment: CDR1 LNHDA and CDR2 SQIVND (reference sequence). The germline V and J ends were trimmed by 6 bases and 3 bases, with 27 bases remaining between them. The CDR3 totals 19 residues. The CDR3 protein is CASRFIISARRGDNQPQHF. CDR3 in DNA: TGTGCCAGTAGGTTCATAATCTCTGCACGGAGGGGTGACAATCAGCCCCAGCATTTT.

The gene calls are TRBV4-3 and TRBJ2-7; TRBD2 matches at 9 bases. After removal of 4 bases from V and 3 bases from J, the junction contained 7 bases not matched to a gene. This CDR3 has 15 amino acids. CDR1 LGHNA and CDR2 YSLEER come from the germline V gene. The CDR3 spells CASSLQLAGVYEQYF. The CDR3 region has the DNA TGCGCCAGCAGCCTTCAACTAGCGGGCGTCTACGAGCAGTACTTC.

The V call is TRBV3-1 (or the pseudogene TRBV3-2), the J call TRBJ1-6; a weak D match, TRBD1 (5 bases). V lost 0 bases, J lost 12 bases, and 21 bases lay in between. This CDR3 comprises 17 residues. Germline lookup yields CDR1 LGHDT and CDR2 YNNKEL (reference sequence). CDR3 sequence reads: CASSQESFLGHPGPLHF. The CDR3 DNA is TGTGCCAGCAGCCAAGAGTCTTTTTTAGGACATCCAGGACCCCTCCACTTT.

The genes are TRBV19 and TRBJ1-2, with a tentative D call TRBD1 (5 bases). V was clipped by 3 bases and J by 4 bases, with 15 bases between them. This CDR3 spans 15 amino acids. CDR1 LNHDA and CDR2 SQIVND come from the germline V gene (reference sequence). The CDR3 sequence is CASSIGRGDGYGYTF. The CDR3 DNA sequence: TGTGCCAGTAGTATTGGAAGGGGCGATGGCTATGGCTACACCTTC.

The chain couples TRBV7-2 to TRBJ2-1, with D hard to call. There are 13 residues in the CDR3. The germline V and J ends were trimmed by 3 bases and 5 bases, with 8 bases remaining between them. Germline V gives CDR1 SGHTA, CDR2 FQGNSA. The CDR3 loop is CASSFARDNEQFF. CDR3 in DNA: TGTGCCAGCAGCTTTGCTCGGGACAATGAGCAGTTCTTC. Drawing the rest from reference TRBV7-2 and TRBJ2-1, the complete variable domain is GAGVSQSPSNKVTEKGKDVELRCDPISGHTALYWYRQSLGQGLEFLIYFQGNSAPDKSGLPSDRFSAERTGGSVSTLTIQRTQQEDSAVYLCASSFARDNEQFFGPGTRLTVL.

The chain couples TRBV6-5 to TRBJ1-2; D unclear. Germline V gene data show CDR1 as MNHEY and CDR2 as SVGAGI. The CDR3 covers 12 residues. V was clipped by 7 bases and J by 6 bases, with 12 bases between them. CDR3 DNA: TGTGCCAGCAACAGCCCCCGAAATGGCTACACCTTC. Translating gives CASNSPRNGYTF.

This clone was recorded only once. The chain recombines TRBV27 with TRBJ1-2; 9 bases are a match to TRBD1. There are 13 residues in the CDR3. From germline, CDR1 is MNHEY and CDR2 SMNVEV (reference sequence). With 6 bases clipped from V and 8 bases from J, the junction kept 7 bases outside the gene matches. The CDR3 DNA sequence: TGTGCCAGCAGGGAATACAGGGGGCGAGGCTACACCTTC. Translating it yields CASREYRGRGYTF.

This sequence joins TRBV11-2 and TRBJ2-5; D is possibly TRBD1 (6 bases). This CDR3 is 11 amino acids long. Trimming removed 4 bases from V and 9 bases from J, with 9 bases in between. Germline assignment: CDR1 SGHAT and CDR2 FQNNGV. Here the CDR3 reads CASSSEGAQYF. CDR3 sequence (DNA): TGTGCCAGCAGCTCCGAGGGGGCCCAGTACTTC.

The rearrangement uses TRBV7-9 and TRBJ2-7; D perhaps matches TRBD1 (5 bases). The CDR3 length is 15 residues. CDR1 and CDR2 from the germline V gene are SEHNR and FQNEAQ (reference sequence). Trimming removed 4 bases from V and 2 bases from J, with 15 bases in between. CDR3 region: CASSSYRQKPYEQYF. CDR3 sequence (DNA): TGTGCCAGCAGCTCCTATAGACAGAAACCCTACGAGCAGTACTTC.

J is TRBJ1-5 and V is TRBV9; 7 bases line up with TRBD1. The CDR3 is 13 amino acids. V was pared by 4 bases and J by 6 bases, with 4 bases of the junction left unmatched. Germline V lookup: CDR1 SGDLS, CDR2 YYNGEE. The CDR3 sequence is CASSPGGGQPQHF. For the CDR3, the DNA is TGTGCCAGCAGCCCAGGGGGTGGTCAGCCCCAGCATTTT. Full variable domain (outside the CDR3, taken from reference TRBV9 and TRBJ1-5): DSGVTQTPKHLITATGQRVTLRCSPRSGDLSVYWYQQSLDQGLQFLIQYYNGEERAKGNILERFSAQQFPDLHSELNLSSLELGDSALYFCASSPGGGQPQHFGDGTRLSIL.

The chain has TRBV7-9 and TRBJ1-1; TRBD1 matches 8 bases. V lost 1 base, J lost 4 bases, and 5 bases stayed unmatched. CDR3 length: 15 amino acids. Germline V gene data show CDR1 as SEHNR and CDR2 as FQNEAQ (reference sequence). As DNA, the CDR3 is TGTGCCAGCAGCTTAGTCCAGGGGGCGGGCACTGAAGCTTTCTTT. Protein product: CASSLVQGAGTEAFF.

A remark on this clone: The sample has other DNA sequences that encode this CDR3 too. The V call is TRBV6-1, the J call TRBJ1-2; D possibly corresponds to TRBD1 (6 bases). Germline V gene data show CDR1 as MNHNS and CDR2 as SASEGT. Deletions cut 2 bases from V and 4 bases from J, with 11 bases between. This CDR3 is built from 14 residues. The CDR3 region is CASSEFLGGYGYTF. In DNA, the CDR3 is TGTGCCAGCAGTGAATTTCTAGGGGGCTATGGCTACACCTTC.

The J gene is TRBJ2-1, the V gene TRBV7-3; D may be TRBD2 (5 bases). V was clipped by 1 base and J by 6 bases, with 13 bases between them. The CDR3 runs 15 residues. Germline-derived CDR1 and CDR2 are SGHTA and FQGTGA. The CDR3 DNA sequence: TGTGCCAGCAGCTTAATTAGGACTGGGTCCAATGAGCAGTTCTTC. Its protein is CASSLIRTGSNEQFF.

The rearrangement uses TRBV2 and TRBJ1-2; no reliable D call. Trimming cost V 3 bases and J 5 bases, with 4 bases left between them. Germline loops: CDR1 SNHLY, CDR2 FYNNEI. The CDR3 runs 11 residues. This chain's CDR3 is CASSESYGYTF. In nucleotides, the CDR3 is TGTGCCAGCAGTGAGAGTTATGGCTACACCTTC.

The chain has TRBV11-2 and TRBJ1-2; 7 bases are a match to TRBD1. From germline, CDR1 is SGHAT and CDR2 FQNNGV. After removal of 2 bases from V and 6 bases from J, the junction contained 15 bases not matched to a gene. The CDR3 is 17 amino acids. CDR3 residues: CASSLSFRDSYYDGYTF. CDR3 bases: TGTGCCAGCAGCTTAAGTTTCCGGGACAGCTACTATGATGGCTACACCTTC.

This clone was detected once. V is TRBV27 and J is TRBJ2-7; 7 bases fit TRBD2. Trimming at V came to 6 bases and at J to 4 bases, leaving 9 bases not matched to a gene. CDR3 length: 14 residues. The germline CDR1 and CDR2 sequences are MNHEY and SMNVEV (reference sequence). The CDR3: CASSDRGESYEQYF. CDR3 in DNA: TGTGCCAGCAGCGACCGGGGGGAGTCTTACGAGCAGTACTTC.

The rearrangement joins TRBV19 to TRBJ1-1; tentatively, D is TRBD1 (6 bases). The CDR3 runs to 13 residues. In germline, CDR1 is LNHDA, CDR2 SQIVND (reference sequence). Trimming stripped 6 bases from V and 1 base from J, with 9 bases between. The CDR3, as DNA: TGTGCCAGTAGGATGACAGGGAACACTGAAGCTTTCTTT. It specifies CASRMTGNTEAFF.